This is a list of T cell receptor beta chains from one sample in a study of T cells in Graves' hyperthyroidism and ophthalmopathy. MiXCR was run by TCRdb on the multiplex PCR reads, yielding one entry per CDR3 protein. The table has 300,000 to 400,000 distinct CDR3 sequences, approximately 14% seen once. The source material was blood. These receptor sequences come from a woman aged 55 to 70 with Graves' hyperthyroidism. The conserved cysteine and the conserved F or W are not part of the CDR3 here. A D gene is named only where the DNA matches it firmly.

v_call,d_call,j_call,cdr3_aa
TRBV19,TRBD1,TRBJ1-2,VSSSGTGGDYGYT
TRBV7-8,TRBD1,TRBJ2-5,ASSTGGKETQY
TRBV9,NA,TRBJ2-7,ASSVDGLEQY
TRBV12-3/TRBV12-4,NA,TRBJ2-7,ASRPGLTGDYEQY
TRBV30,NA,TRBJ2-2,AIDRSEAGELF
TRBV12-3/TRBV12-4,NA,TRBJ2-4,ASRRWGVKNIQY
TRBV24-1,NA,TRBJ2-5,ATSDSLQETQY
TRBV3-1,TRBD2,TRBJ2-7,ASSQTSGYEQY
TRBV2,NA,TRBJ2-5,ASSGYGAEETQY
TRBV11-2,NA,TRBJ2-1,ASSLTQYNEQF
TRBV12-3/TRBV12-4,NA,TRBJ1-3,ASSSPGSGNTIY
TRBV2,TRBD1,TRBJ2-3,AVGQGRTDTQY
TRBV11-2,NA,TRBJ2-7,ASSLAQGGGEQY
TRBV5-1,TRBD2,TRBJ2-7,ASSLGRAGGRTNYEQY
TRBV12-3/TRBV12-4,TRBD1,TRBJ1-3,ASSPQQGATGNTIY
TRBV20-1,TRBD2,TRBJ2-2,SALLAGGNTGELF
TRBV5-1,NA,TRBJ2-1,ASSLTSSAFRNEQF
TRBV20-1,TRBD1,TRBJ2-7,SARVYDRGYEQY
TRBV27,TRBD1,TRBJ1-2,ASSSRTGTNGYT
TRBV7-9,TRBD2,TRBJ2-5,ASSSREGETQY
TRBV6-1,NA,TRBJ2-7,ASTSDGIGDEQY
TRBV5-1,NA,TRBJ2-7,ASSLESGIGYEQY
TRBV7-2,TRBD1,TRBJ2-6,ASSLRQGSKVLT
TRBV15,NA,TRBJ1-1,ATSRPPGTEAF
TRBV11-2,NA,TRBJ2-2,ASSPPGANTGELF
TRBV5-6,TRBD1,TRBJ1-2,ASSLVGQGWYGYT
TRBV5-1,TRBD1,TRBJ2-7,ASSWDEDRDSYEQY
TRBV30,TRBD2,TRBJ2-7,AWSHGGFDEQY
TRBV4-1,NA,TRBJ2-1,ASSQSLYNEQF
TRBV2,NA,TRBJ2-3,ASSERSRTSTDTQY
TRBV6-2/TRBV6-3,NA,TRBJ1-1,ASSSQNTEAF
TRBV7-9,TRBD1,TRBJ1-2,ASSLGTGVSYGYT
TRBV12-3/TRBV12-4,TRBD2,TRBJ2-3,ASSSHTSGGSTDTQY
TRBV20-1,NA,TRBJ2-4,SARDRTSKNIQY
TRBV19,TRBD1,TRBJ1-5,ASSTTGQYSYSNQPQH
TRBV5-1,TRBD1,TRBJ2-2,ASTSLKGQEGTGELF
TRBV2,NA,TRBJ2-2,ASTPNIGTGELF
TRBV28,TRBD1,TRBJ1-2,ASSFFRTGTLNYGYT
TRBV6-1,NA,TRBJ1-5,ASSRRAQGNQPQH
TRBV7-9,TRBD2,TRBJ2-3,ASSPDLAGPDTDTQY
TRBV20-1,TRBD2,TRBJ2-2,SARAGTSDGELF
TRBV2,TRBD2,TRBJ2-4,ASSEFGLARIAKNIQY
TRBV2,TRBD2,TRBJ2-1,ASGLAGGPEQF
TRBV5-1,NA,TRBJ2-1,ASSFYSEQF
TRBV11-3,NA,TRBJ2-3,ASSRGGLDTQY